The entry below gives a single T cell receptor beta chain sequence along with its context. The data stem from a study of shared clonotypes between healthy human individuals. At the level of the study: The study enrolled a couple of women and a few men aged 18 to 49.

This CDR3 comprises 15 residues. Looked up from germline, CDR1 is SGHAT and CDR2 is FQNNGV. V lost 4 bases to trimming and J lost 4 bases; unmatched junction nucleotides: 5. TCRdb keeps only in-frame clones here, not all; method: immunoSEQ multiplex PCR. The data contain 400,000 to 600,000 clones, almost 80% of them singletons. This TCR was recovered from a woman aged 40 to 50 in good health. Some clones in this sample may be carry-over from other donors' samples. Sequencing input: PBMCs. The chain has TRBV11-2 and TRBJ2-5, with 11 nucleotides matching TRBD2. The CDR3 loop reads CASSSIAGGVETQYF. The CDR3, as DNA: TGTGCCAGCAGCTCGATAGCGGGAGGGGTAGAGACCCAGTACTTC.